This TCR beta chain was sequenced in a study of cytomegalovirus exposure and HLA in healthy donors (dated by TCRdb to about 2017). Notes on the research overall: An earlier analysis of a few hundred of the donors reported 250 to 300 Gb of sequence data and 100 million to 120 million unique TCR beta sequences obtained from some 200 million T cells. Roughly 300 gigabases of sequencing data and tens of millions of unique TCR sequences made up an early release that covered several hundred HLA-typed donors. Among the roughly 400 genotyped donors, around 81% belonged to the genetic ancestry cluster associated with self-reported Caucasian donors. The study was designed to test whether signatures of past pathogen exposure could be identified by cataloging public T cell receptors. The study used immunosequencing to profile the T cell repertoires of 600 to 850 subjects and linked those repertoires to cytomegalovirus serostatus. In addition to the first cohort of 650 to 750 subjects, a separate validation cohort of 120 different subjects was used. The study combined high-throughput TCR immunosequencing, statistical association of individual TCRs with disease status, and machine learning to predict cytomegalovirus infection status. In a later analysis, previously published TCR beta repertoires from 500 to 750 donors were re-analyzed and high-resolution HLA genotyping was added so that TCR occurrence patterns could be studied. In the later analysis, no new phenotypic data were used to find candidate immune exposures; instead, reliance was placed on TCR beta sequences and their occurrence across donors. To decide whether each TCR beta V gene segment behaved as functional or pseudogenic, an earlier analysis of 587 of the donors relied on high-throughput TCR beta sequencing. Alongside the repertoire data, information on donor age, sex, ethnicity and CMV serostatus was compiled. A later genetic analysis used genome-wide SNP genotypes for about 65% of the 666 donors, treating that subset as a discovery cohort. Every repertoire in the discovery cohort had been generated on one and the same sequencing platform. HLA typing included class I and class II loci at four-digit resolution. The number of donors typed differed by locus, with about 629-630 for A, B, C, DRB1 and DQB1, 522 for DQA1, about 610 for DPA1, and around 460 for DPB1. About five DR-DQ haplotypes were handled as single units for association and clustering, since linkage in the cohort was strong. Among around 400 genotyped donors of the cohort, an average of around 240,000 unique TCR beta nucleotide sequences was sequenced per donor, of which 15% to 20% were non-productive. What the study reported, not specific to this receptor: V-gene and J-gene trimming of TCR beta chains was associated with a missense DCLRE1C variant in a later genetic analysis, and the association was replicated in an independent cohort. Immune exposure information for the cohort was limited to CMV serostatus. Because HLA typing was missing for some donors at each locus, association tests included only the typed subset. The cohort was sequenced for TCR beta chains only, and without alpha or paired-chain data the features that could be detected were limited. The classifier was reported to diagnose cytomegalovirus status with high specificity and sensitivity in both the original and validation cohorts. The authors suggested that the approach could potentially be generalized to other disease states and immunological phenotypes. Linkage disequilibrium might explain the correlated functional status among segregating V segments, but an unknown experimental factor could not be ruled out. Roughly uniform sequencing depth across donors was assumed in presence/absence analyses, although this assumption may not hold. Most TCR sequences were observed very rarely across donors, whereas some public TCRs were present in many individuals. In a later analysis, the rate of TCR association differed among HLA loci, with DRB1 alleles having the most associated TCRs and HLA-C alleles having the fewest. Because the 87-base-pair reads could not distinguish some IMGT-functional V segments, including TRBV6-2 and TRBV6-3, those segments were excluded. In an earlier analysis of some 640 of the donors, most TCR beta V segments were observed in productive rearrangements about 87% or about 30% of the time, broadly matching IMGT annotations. Compared with the roughly 670-donor mean, donors in an Asian-associated ancestry cluster had fewer N-insertions in productive TCRs, according to a later genetic analysis. In a later analysis, 16,951 TCR beta sequences were associated with specific HLA alleles at a false discovery rate of 0.05. Several of the top co-occurrence clusters appeared to be linked to parvovirus B19, influenza, CMV and Epstein-Barr virus, according to a later analysis. A cluster of highly shared sequence variants was judged likely to represent a technical artifact of the sequencing pipeline. A further reported finding was that TCR beta sequences accurately predicted the HLA-A and HLA-B alleles for most subjects in the first cohort. In a later analysis, most CMV-associated TCR beta chains were found to appear HLA-restricted, with HLA associations seemingly driven largely by CMV exposure. A few of the identified cytomegalovirus-associated TCR beta chains were confirmed in vitro to be specific for cytomegalovirus antigens. Some 15 rarely observed V segments, including chromosome 9 orphons, were excluded from the earlier analysis of several hundred of the donors because counts were too low. A later analysis found that HLA-associated TCR beta chains were more clonally expanded and had lower generation probabilities than equally common non-associated chains. When HLA alleles, especially DR and DQ, strongly co-occurred, attributing TCR associations to individual alleles was difficult. The study gave a list of some 150 TCR beta chains associated with cytomegalovirus.

Its CDR3 holds 16 amino acids, cysteine through phenylalanine. The CDR3 DNA has 48 bases and is translated from base 1. After removal of 4 bases from V and 0 bases from J, the junction retains 7 bases not matched to a gene. CDR1 and CDR2 are drawn from the germline V gene: MNHEY, SVGAGI. The cohort was made up of 650 to 700 healthy bone marrow donors. At the time of sampling, all cohort members were nominally healthy, though unrecorded immune exposures were likely present. The donor was CMV seropositive and was included in the group of approximately 300 seropositive cohort members. Each donor provided a peripheral blood sample, and peripheral blood mononuclear cells were used for TCR beta sequencing. Genomic DNA extraction from the blood cell samples was performed with the Qiagen DNeasy Blood Extraction Kit. About this clone itself: There is no known antigen for this receptor. No much larger clone is present one base from it, and per-base qualities are unavailable.

The library was obtained by the immunoSEQ multiplex PCR assay. For the multiplex PCR, a mixture combining 60 forward primers for TCR Vbeta segments and 13 reverse primers for TCR Jbeta segments was used. The CDR3 region of rearranged TCR beta genes was amplified from genomic DNA with a multiplex PCR assay. On the Illumina HiSeq System, the amplified TCR beta libraries were sequenced as 87-base-pair reads. The paper's processing steps were these. In a later analysis, some 80 million unique TCR beta chains were counted across the 690 or so repertoires, and roughly 9.9 million of these chains were shared by at least two donors. To remove PCR and sequencing errors, raw reads were error-corrected and collapsed into unique sequences using a nearest-neighbor algorithm that merged closely related sequences. To assign V, D and J gene segments, CDR3 sequences were aligned to IMGT reference sequences. Each retained sequence needed at least a six-nucleotide match to both a V gene segment and a J gene segment. A rearrangement counted as productive if the CDR3 had no stop codons and remained in frame with V and J, and every other rearrangement counted as non-productive. Following IMGT convention, CDR3 was defined as the stretch from the second conserved V-encoded cysteine to the conserved J-encoded phenylalanine. The earlier analysis of 587 of the donors excluded sequences that lacked an unambiguous match to a single V gene segment. An earlier analysis of 550 to 650 of the donors classified V segments as functional when productive rearrangements were above 56.7% and as segregating when the standard deviation between donors was above 5%. A statistical classification framework was built for diagnosing cytomegalovirus status from the catalog of TCR beta chain sequences. In a later analysis, V and J genes were assigned by comparing TCR nucleotide sequences against IMGT/GENE-DB human TR gene sequences. The TCRdist pipeline was used in a later analysis to assign CDR3 sequences and most-parsimonious VDJ recombination scenarios. In a later analysis, every TCR beta chain was defined by the combination of its CDR3 amino acid sequence and its V-gene family, and reads without a unique V-gene family were dropped. As a way to deal with suspected cross-contamination and a sequencing artifact, a later analysis dropped 450 to 600 nucleotide sequences that were highly shared and had low generation probability. In a later analysis, a clonal expansion index for each public chain was calculated from normalized within-repertoire ranks of inferred template counts. A later analysis computed generation probabilities with a VDJ recombination model fitted to out-of-frame rearrangements, and checked the results against IGoR. In a later analysis, hypergeometric tests were used to score TCR-TCR, TCR-HLA and TCR-CMV co-occurrence, with a repertoire-size bias correction applied to TCR pairs. To estimate false discovery rates, a later analysis permuted the HLA or CMV assignments 20 times. In a later analysis, co-occurring TCRs were grouped using DBSCAN, with TCRdist sequence similarity added in when clustering inside HLA-allele-positive subsets. Repertoires with fewer than 30,000 or more than 120,000 public chains were left out of co-occurrence clustering, as were about 5 repertoires with anomalous nucleotide sharing. TCRdb took this table from immuneACCESS and kept in-frame rearrangements with V and J called. Such tables lack part of the clones; where checked against another copy, unresolved V genes explain under half of the gap, and the rest is unexplained. V and J calls and clone size are given by that table; D and trimming were obtained from the DNA. In this sample the table shows 60,000 or so clones, roughly 74% of which occur a single time. The ten largest make up 30% to 35% of the sample.

The sequence derives from a man in his forties in good health and CMV-seropositive. The chain couples TRBV6-5 to TRBJ1-1; 8 central bases correspond to TRBD1. The sequenced material came from PBMCs. CDR3 region: CASSFDRGVVNTEAFF. The nucleotide sequence is given as TGTGCCAGCAGTTTCGACAGGGGCGTAGTGAACACTGAAGCTTTCTTT.